Sequencing of this T cell receptor beta chain was carried out in a study of cytomegalovirus exposure and HLA in healthy donors. The study ran its PCR with 60 Vbeta and 13 Jbeta primers. The table came from immunoSEQ multiplex PCR; TCRdb's copy has only in-frame clones and leaves some out. Among 250,000 to 350,000 clones listed, just over 85% were seen once. Germline CDR1 is MNHEY and CDR2 is SMNVEV (reference sequence). Trimming at V came to 5 bases and at J to 1 base, leaving 1 base not matched to a gene. CDR3 length: 16 amino acids. The genes are TRBV27 and TRBJ2-2, with 13 bases identical to TRBD2. The clonotype originates from a man in his forties or fifties in good health and CMV-seropositive. Sequenced material: PBMCs. CDR3 region: CASSGTSGENTGELFF. CDR3 bases: TGTGCCAGCAGTGGGACTAGCGGGGAGAACACCGGGGAGCTGTTTTTT.